These 13 T cell receptor beta chains were all obtained from the same sample, sequenced in a study of beta chain features in type 1 diabetes. The study's findings and limits: Among patients with Type 1 diabetes, TCRB CDR3s were moderately but significantly shorter in every one of the four CD4+ subsets.

No antigens are known for them. Sequenced material consisted of expressed TCRB transcripts (all of the isolated RNA was reverse transcribed). Clones were sequenced by immunoSEQ multiplex PCR, and TCRdb holds only the in-frame ones, with some missing. The data hold a few hundred thousand clones, with roughly 12% observed a single time. Sequenced material: naive CD4+ T cells from blood. Receptors originate from a woman aged 18 to 35 with type 1 diabetes.

There are a few counts of this clone. The V gene is TRBV5-1, the J gene TRBJ2-2, with 7 positions matching TRBD1. Germline CDR1 is SGHRS and CDR2 is YFSETQ. The V gene end was trimmed by 0 bases and the J gene end by 4 bases; junction bases not matched to a gene: 6. This CDR3 comprises 16 residues. The DNA for the CDR3 is TGCGCCAGCAGCTTGGGACAGGGAGTGTTCACCGGGGAGCTGTTTTTT. It specifies CASSLGQGVFTGELFF.

This chain uses TRBV6-5 with TRBJ2-7; D is perhaps TRBD2 (5 bases). The V and J ends lost 5 bases and 6 bases respectively, with 20 bases between them. Germline loops: CDR1 MNHEY, CDR2 SVGAGI. The CDR3 extends over 15 amino acids. This chain's CDR3 is CASSAPLGEGAEQYF. The DNA of the CDR3 is TGTGCCAGCAGTGCCCCGCTGGGTGAGGGCGCCGAGCAGTACTTC.

A few counts support this clone. The CDR3 nucleotides are TGTGCCAGCAGCCCACGGACAGGGGACTACACTGAAGCTTTCTTT. As protein: CASSPRTGDYTEAFF. The chain has TRBV5-4 and TRBJ1-1; 9 bases fit TRBD1. The CDR3 covers 15 residues. Germline CDR1 and CDR2: SGHNT and YYREEE (reference sequence). With V trimmed by 4 bases and J by 3 bases, 7 bases remained unmatched.

This clone occurred a few times. This chain links TRBV28 with TRBJ2-3; 8 bases align to TRBD2. Losses at the gene ends were 6 bases for V and 4 bases for J; bases not matched to a gene: 9. Per the germline V gene, CDR1 is MDHEN and CDR2 is SYDVKM. The CDR3 is made up of 15 amino acids. In nucleotides, the CDR3 is TGTGCCAGCAGCCCCAGCGGGAGCAGGGCAGATACGCAGTATTTT. The encoded protein is CASSPSGSRADTQYF.

V is TRBV7-9 and J is TRBJ2-2, with TRBD1 matching over 7 bases. Germline-derived CDR1 and CDR2 are SEHNR and FQNEAQ (reference sequence). The ends lost 3 bases at V and 9 bases at J; junction bases unmatched: 10. This CDR3 spans 15 amino acids. The CDR3 here is CASSFWRQGDRELFF. The CDR3 nucleotides are TGTGCCAGCAGCTTTTGGAGACAGGGAGACAGGGAGCTGTTTTTT.

This clone has just a few counts. The chain links TRBV27 to TRBJ1-1; D ambiguous. V was clipped by 6 bases and J by 8 bases, with 13 bases between them. Per germline, CDR1 MNHEY and CDR2 SMNVEV (reference sequence). The CDR3 loop spans 12 amino acids. As DNA, the CDR3 is TGTGCCAGCAGAACCTCCCGGGGAGAAGCTTTCTTT. It specifies CASRTSRGEAFF.

This clone turned up a few times. The chain uses TRBV10-3 and TRBJ2-3, with TRBD2 identical over 8 bases. The CDR3 totals 14 residues. J was trimmed by 2 bases and V by 7 bases; bases with no gene match: 5. Looked up from germline, CDR1 is ENHRY and CDR2 is SYGVKD. The CDR3 loop is CAINRGGDTDTQYF. The CDR3, as DNA: TGTGCCATCAATCGGGGGGGCGACACAGATACGCAGTATTTT.

The chain uses TRBV2 and TRBJ1-1, with a weak D call TRBD1 (6 bases). V lost 7 bases and J lost 5, with 17 bases in between. Germline V gives CDR1 SNHLY, CDR2 FYNNEI. The CDR3 contains 14 residues. CDR3 residues: CASTVYRVRTEAFF. The CDR3 DNA is TGTGCCAGCACTGTTTACAGGGTGAGAACTGAAGCTTTCTTT.

The chain couples TRBV7-9 to TRBJ1-2; 7 nucleotides align to TRBD1. Germline CDR1 reads SEHNR; CDR2 reads FQNEAQ (reference sequence). V gave up 5 bases and J gave up 4 bases; unmatched junction bases: 4. CDR3 length: 13 residues. Here the CDR3 DNA reads TGTGCCAGCAGCCCGGGACAGCGCTATGGCTACACCTTC. Translating gives CASSPGQRYGYTF.

This clone was found a few times. The chain carries TRBV4-2 and TRBJ2-5; 7 bases are shared with TRBD1. This CDR3 has 15 residues. V dropped 2 bases and J dropped 2; count of bases not matched to a gene: 5. The germline V gene encodes CDR1 LGHNA and CDR2 YNFKEQ. CDR3 residues: CASSQSRDRQETQYF. The DNA of the CDR3 is TGTGCCAGCAGCCAATCTCGGGACAGACAAGAGACCCAGTACTTC.

This chain links TRBV19 with TRBJ2-7; the match to TRBD1 covers 7 bases. Germline CDR1 and CDR2: LNHDA and SQIVND (reference sequence). The V gene end was trimmed by 0 bases and the J gene end by 4 bases; junction bases not matched to a gene: 9. The CDR3 covers 16 residues. CDR3 sequence (DNA): TGTGCCAGTAGTATAGAAGCTTGGACAGGCCGGTACGAGCAGTACTTC. Amino acids: CASSIEAWTGRYEQYF.

This chain uses TRBV18 with TRBJ2-3, with 10 bases fitting TRBD2. Per germline, CDR1 KGHSH and CDR2 LQKENI. Unmatched junction bases numbered 5, after V lost 2 bases and J lost 0 bases. The CDR3 covers 17 residues. The CDR3 reads CASSPFRAGGSTDTQYF. CDR3 in DNA: TGTGCCAGCTCACCATTCAGAGCGGGAGGGAGCACAGATACGCAGTATTTT.

The rearrangement uses TRBV19 and TRBJ1-5; D ambiguous. The V gene lost 3 bases and the J gene lost 4 bases, with 7 bases spanning the gap. In germline, CDR1 is LNHDA, CDR2 SQIVND (reference sequence). The CDR3 spans 13 residues. The CDR3 DNA sequence: TGTGCCAGTAGTATTGCGCTTAATCAGCCCCAGCATTTT. Translating it yields CASSIALNQPQHF.